These 3 T cell receptor beta chains share one sample of origin, sequenced in a study of blood T cell repertoires in COVID-19. Here immunoSEQ multiplex PCR was the method, and the copy in TCRdb shows in-frame clones only, minus some. The repertoire holds tens of thousands of clones, with approximately 90% as singletons. Sequences were obtained from peripheral blood. Receptor source: a man aged 55 to 70 with acute or convalescent COVID-19.

This chain uses TRBV4-2 with TRBJ2-1; perhaps TRBD2 as D (5 bases). Trimming cost V 3 bases and J 12 bases, with 12 bases left between them. This CDR3 is built from 12 residues. Germline V gives CDR1 LGHNA, CDR2 YNFKEQ. Written as DNA, the CDR3 is TGTGCCAGCAGCCAGGGAGCGGTAGCGCAGTTCTTC. It yields the protein CASSQGAVAQFF.

The chain combines TRBV20-1 with TRBJ1-2; 7 nucleotides align to TRBD1. This CDR3 has 16 amino acids. J lost 1 base, V lost 3 bases, and 11 bases had no gene match. Germline CDR1 is DFQATT and CDR2 is SNEGSKA (reference sequence). CDR3 sequence reads: CSASLFFGTDNYGYTF. CDR3 in DNA: TGCAGTGCTAGTCTTTTTTTCGGGACAGATAACTATGGCTACACCTTC.

This CDR3 reads CSRSDINGKQFF. The CDR3 nucleotides are TGCAGCCGTTCGGATATAAACGGGAAGCAGTTCTTC. The chain is built from TRBV29-1 and TRBJ2-1; tentative D call: TRBD2 (5 bases). Per the germline V gene, CDR1 is SQVTM and CDR2 is ANQGSEA. The CDR3 has 12 residues. Trimming stripped 8 bases from V and 11 bases from J, with 19 bases between.